This T cell receptor (beta chain) was recovered during a study of blood T cell repertoires in COVID-19. Study summary: The United States, Italy and Spain provided the acute and convalescent COVID-19 samples. Sources were T cells, B-cell-depleted T cells, or PBMCs; the material itself was cDNA or gDNA.

Sequencing was performed with immunoSEQ multiplex PCR; in TCRdb, only in-frame clones are kept and a portion is missing. The sample shows fewer than 130,000 clones, around 80% of them seen only once. What was sequenced was peripheral blood. This TCR came from a woman of 80 years or more with acute or convalescent COVID-19.

CDR3 coding DNA: TGTGCCAGCAGCCACGGACTTTGGGCTTTCTTT. Its protein product is CASSHGLWAFF. V is TRBV14 and J is TRBJ1-1, with D unclear. This CDR3 is 11 amino acids long. V was shortened by 3 bases and J by 11 bases, with 10 bases between the two germline ends. CDR1 and CDR2 (germline): SGHDN, FVKESK.